This record covers a single T cell receptor beta chain. This sample was included in a study of T cell changes during pregnancy in multiple sclerosis. Per germline, CDR1 MDHEN and CDR2 SYDVKM. Trimming removed 2 bases at V and 1 base at J, with 9 bases between. The CDR3 is 14 residues long. Clones were sequenced by immunoSEQ multiplex PCR, and TCRdb holds only the in-frame ones, with some missing. The sample lists fewer than 90,000 clones, 90% to 95% occurring once. The sequence was collected from a female donor with multiple sclerosis, enrolled in a pregnancy study. The chain uses TRBV28 and TRBJ2-7, with D maybe TRBD1 (5 bases). Sequenced material: peripheral blood, taken in the third trimester of pregnancy. The CDR3 is CASSLVGPSYEQYF. The CDR3 DNA follows: TGTGCCAGCAGTTTAGTGGGGCCGTCCTACGAGCAGTACTTC.